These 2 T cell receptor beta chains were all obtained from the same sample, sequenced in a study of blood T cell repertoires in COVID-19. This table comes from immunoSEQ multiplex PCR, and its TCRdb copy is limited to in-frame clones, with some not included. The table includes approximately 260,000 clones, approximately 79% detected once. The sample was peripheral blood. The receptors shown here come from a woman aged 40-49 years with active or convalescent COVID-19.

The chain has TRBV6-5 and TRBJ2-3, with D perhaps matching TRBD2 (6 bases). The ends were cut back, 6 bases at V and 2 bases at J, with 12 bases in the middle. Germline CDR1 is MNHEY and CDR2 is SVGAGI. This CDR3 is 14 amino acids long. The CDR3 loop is CASREGLHTDTQYF. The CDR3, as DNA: TGTGCCAGCAGGGAGGGATTGCACACAGATACGCAGTATTTT.

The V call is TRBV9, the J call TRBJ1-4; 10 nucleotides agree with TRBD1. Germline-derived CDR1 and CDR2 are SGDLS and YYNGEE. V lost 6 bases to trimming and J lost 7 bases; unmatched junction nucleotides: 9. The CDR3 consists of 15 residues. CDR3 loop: CASTGTGVRGEKLFF. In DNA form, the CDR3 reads TGTGCCAGCACCGGGACAGGGGTCCGGGGTGAAAAACTGTTTTTT.